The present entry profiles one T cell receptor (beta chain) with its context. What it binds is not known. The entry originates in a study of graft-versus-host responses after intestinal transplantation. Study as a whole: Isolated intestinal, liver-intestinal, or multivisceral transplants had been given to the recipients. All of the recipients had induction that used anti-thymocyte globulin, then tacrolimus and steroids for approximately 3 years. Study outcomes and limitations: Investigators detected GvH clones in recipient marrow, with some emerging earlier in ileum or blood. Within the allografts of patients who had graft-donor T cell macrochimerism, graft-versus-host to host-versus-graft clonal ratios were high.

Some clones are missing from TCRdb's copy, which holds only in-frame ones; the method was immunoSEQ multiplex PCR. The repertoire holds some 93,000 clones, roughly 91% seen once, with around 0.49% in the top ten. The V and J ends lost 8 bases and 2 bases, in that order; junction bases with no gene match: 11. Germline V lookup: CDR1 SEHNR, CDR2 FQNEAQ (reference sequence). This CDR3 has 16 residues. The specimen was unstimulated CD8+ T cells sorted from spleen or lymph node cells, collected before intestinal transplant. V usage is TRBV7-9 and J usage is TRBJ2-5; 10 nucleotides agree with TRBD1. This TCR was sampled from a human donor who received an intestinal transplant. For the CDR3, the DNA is TGTGCCAGCTCCCCCGCGACAGGGGGCTTTCAAGAGACCCAGTACTTC. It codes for CASSPATGGFQETQYF.